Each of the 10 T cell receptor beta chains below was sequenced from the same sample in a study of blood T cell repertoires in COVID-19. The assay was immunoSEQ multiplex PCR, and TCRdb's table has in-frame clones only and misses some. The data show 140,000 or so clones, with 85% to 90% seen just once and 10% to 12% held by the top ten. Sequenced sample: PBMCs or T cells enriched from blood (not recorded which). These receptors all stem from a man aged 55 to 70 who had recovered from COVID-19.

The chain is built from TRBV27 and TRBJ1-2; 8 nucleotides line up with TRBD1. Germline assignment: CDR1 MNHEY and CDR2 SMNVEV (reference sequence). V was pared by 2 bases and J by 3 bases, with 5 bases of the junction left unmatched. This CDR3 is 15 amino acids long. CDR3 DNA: TGTGCCAGCAGTTTACAGGGGGCGCCGGACTATGGCTACACCTTC. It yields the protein CASSLQGAPDYGYTF.

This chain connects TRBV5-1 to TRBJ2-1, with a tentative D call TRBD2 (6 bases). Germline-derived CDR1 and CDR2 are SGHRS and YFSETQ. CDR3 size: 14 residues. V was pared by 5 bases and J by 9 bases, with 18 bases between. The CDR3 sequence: CASSSRGLFSEQFF. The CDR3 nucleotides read TGCGCCAGCAGTAGCCGGGGACTCTTTAGTGAGCAGTTCTTC.

In DNA form, the CDR3 reads TGTGCCAGCAGCTTAGATCCGCGAGGAGGGCCCACCGGGGAGCTGTTTTTT. Translated, it gives CASSLDPRGGPTGELFF. The V and J genes are TRBV11-2 and TRBJ2-2, with a tentative D call TRBD2 (6 bases). Per the germline V gene, CDR1 is SGHAT and CDR2 is FQNNGV. The CDR3 length is 17 residues. V was pared by 0 bases and J by 4 bases, with 15 bases between.

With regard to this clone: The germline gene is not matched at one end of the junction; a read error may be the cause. Written as DNA, the CDR3 is TGTGCTAGCAGCTCTTCTCTAGACAGGGGAGAGACCCAGTACTTC. Translating gives CASSSSLDRGETQYF. The chain links TRBV7-7 to TRBJ2-5, with 8 bases identical to TRBD1. Germline CDR1 and CDR2: SSHAT and FNYEAQ (reference sequence). The CDR3 consists of 15 residues.

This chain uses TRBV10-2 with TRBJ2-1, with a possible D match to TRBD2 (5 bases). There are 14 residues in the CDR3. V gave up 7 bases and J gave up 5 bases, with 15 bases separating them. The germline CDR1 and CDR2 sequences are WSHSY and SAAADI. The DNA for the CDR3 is TGCGCCAGCAAGAAGCTAGCAGGCCACAATGAGCAGTTCTTC. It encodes CASKKLAGHNEQFF.

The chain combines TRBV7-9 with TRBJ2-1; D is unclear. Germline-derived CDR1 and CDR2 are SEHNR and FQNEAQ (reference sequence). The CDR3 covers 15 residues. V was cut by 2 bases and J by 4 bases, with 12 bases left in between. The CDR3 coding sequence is TGTGCCAGCAGCTTAAACTCGATTAGATACAATGAGCAGTTCTTC. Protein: CASSLNSIRYNEQFF.

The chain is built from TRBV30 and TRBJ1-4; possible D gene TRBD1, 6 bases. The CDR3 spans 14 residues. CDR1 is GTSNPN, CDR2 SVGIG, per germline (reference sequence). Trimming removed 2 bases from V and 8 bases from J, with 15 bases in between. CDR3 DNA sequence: TGTGCCTGGAGTCTAACAGGGTGGGAGGAAAAACTGTTTTTT. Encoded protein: CAWSLTGWEEKLFF.

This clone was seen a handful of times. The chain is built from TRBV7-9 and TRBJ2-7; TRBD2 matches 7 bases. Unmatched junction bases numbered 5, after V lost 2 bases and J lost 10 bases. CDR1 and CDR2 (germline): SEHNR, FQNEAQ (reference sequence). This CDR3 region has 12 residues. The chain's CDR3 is CASSLWGGNQYF. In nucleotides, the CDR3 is TGTGCCAGCAGCTTATGGGGAGGGAATCAGTACTTC.

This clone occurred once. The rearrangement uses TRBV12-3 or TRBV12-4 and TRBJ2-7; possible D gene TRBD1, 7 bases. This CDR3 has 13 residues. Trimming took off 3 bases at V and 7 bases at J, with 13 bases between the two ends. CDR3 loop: CASSFGGGVEQYF. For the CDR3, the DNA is TGTGCCAGCAGTTTCGGAGGGGGCGTAGAGCAGTACTTC.

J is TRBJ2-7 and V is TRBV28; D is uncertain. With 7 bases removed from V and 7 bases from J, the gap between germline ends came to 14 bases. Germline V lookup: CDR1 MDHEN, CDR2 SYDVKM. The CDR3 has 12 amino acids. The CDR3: CASNMIGVEQYF. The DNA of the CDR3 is TGTGCCAGCAACATGATAGGAGTAGAGCAGTACTTC.